This T cell receptor beta chain was captured in a study of T cell responses to AZD1222 COVID-19 vaccine. Note on this clone: No antigen is known for it.

TCRdb's copy holds only in-frame clones and misses some; the assay was immunoSEQ multiplex PCR. Seen here are 50,000 to 75,000 clones, roughly nine tenths observed once, and the top ten hold 6% to 7.5%. CDR3 length: 13 residues. Between the trimmed V and J ends, which lost 2 bases and 2 bases, there was a span of 4 bases. Germline V gene data show CDR1 as WNHNN and CDR2 as SYGVQD (reference sequence). Whole-study findings and limits: Every sample of the repertoires postdated the peak T cell response. Females made up more of the donors, who were largely white British, and clonal diversity may have come out too low.

This specimen consisted of peripheral blood, obtained 28 days after the second AZD1222 dose. This chain links TRBV10-1 with TRBJ2-1; no clear D gene. The sequence was obtained from an adult who received the AZD1222 COVID-19 vaccine. The CDR3 DNA reads as TGCGCCAGCAGTGAGGGAACCTACAATGAGCAGTTCTTC. Its protein is CASSEGTYNEQFF.